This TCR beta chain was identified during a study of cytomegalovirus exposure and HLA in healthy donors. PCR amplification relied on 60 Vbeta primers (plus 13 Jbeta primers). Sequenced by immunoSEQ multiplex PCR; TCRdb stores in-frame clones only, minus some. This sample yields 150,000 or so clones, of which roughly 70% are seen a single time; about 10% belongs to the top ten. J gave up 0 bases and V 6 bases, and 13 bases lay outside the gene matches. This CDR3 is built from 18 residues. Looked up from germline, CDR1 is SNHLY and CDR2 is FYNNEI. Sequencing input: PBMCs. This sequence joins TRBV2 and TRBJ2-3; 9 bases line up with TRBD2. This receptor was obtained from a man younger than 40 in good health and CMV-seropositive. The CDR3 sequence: CASSRLGTSRRSTDTQYF. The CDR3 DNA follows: TGTGCCAGCAGCCGGCTGGGGACTAGCAGACGTAGCACAGATACGCAGTATTTT.